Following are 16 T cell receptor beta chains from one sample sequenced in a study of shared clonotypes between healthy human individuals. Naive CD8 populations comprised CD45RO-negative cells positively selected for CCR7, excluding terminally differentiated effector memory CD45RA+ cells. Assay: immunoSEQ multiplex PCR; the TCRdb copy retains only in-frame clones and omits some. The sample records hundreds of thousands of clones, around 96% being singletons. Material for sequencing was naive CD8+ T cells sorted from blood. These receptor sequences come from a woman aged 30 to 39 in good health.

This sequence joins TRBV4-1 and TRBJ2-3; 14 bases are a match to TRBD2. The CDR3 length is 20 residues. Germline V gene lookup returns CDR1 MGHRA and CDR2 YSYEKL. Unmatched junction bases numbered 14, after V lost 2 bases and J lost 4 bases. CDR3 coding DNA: TGCGCCAGCAGCCAACCCTCAGGGACTAGCGGGAGTGGGGGCCCAGATACGCAGTATTTT. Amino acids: CASSQPSGTSGSGGPDTQYF.

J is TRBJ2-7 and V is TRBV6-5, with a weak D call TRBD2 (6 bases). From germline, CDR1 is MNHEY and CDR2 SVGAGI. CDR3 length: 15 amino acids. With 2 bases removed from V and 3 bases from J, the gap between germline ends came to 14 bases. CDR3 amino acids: CASSYDTAGGYEQYF. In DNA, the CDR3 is TGTGCCAGCAGTTACGATACAGCGGGCGGCTACGAGCAGTACTTC.

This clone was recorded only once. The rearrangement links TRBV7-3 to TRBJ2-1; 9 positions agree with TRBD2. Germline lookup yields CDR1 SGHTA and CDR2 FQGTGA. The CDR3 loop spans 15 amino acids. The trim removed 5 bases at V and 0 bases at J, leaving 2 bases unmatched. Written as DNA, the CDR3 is TGTGCCAGCAGCGGGGGACTAGCCTCCTACAATGAGCAGTTCTTC. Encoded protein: CASSGGLASYNEQFF. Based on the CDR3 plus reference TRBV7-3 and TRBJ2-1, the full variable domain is GAGVSQTPSNKVTEKGKYVELRCDPISGHTALYWYRQSLGQGPEFLIYFQGTGAADDSGLPNDRFFAVRPEGSVSTLKIQRTERGDSAVYLCASSGGLASYNEQFFGPGTRLTVL.

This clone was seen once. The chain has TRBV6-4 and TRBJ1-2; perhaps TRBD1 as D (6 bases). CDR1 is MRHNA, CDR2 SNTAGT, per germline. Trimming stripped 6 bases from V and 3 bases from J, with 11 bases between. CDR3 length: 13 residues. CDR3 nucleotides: TGTGCCAGCAGCGCAGGGGTAGACTATGGCTACACCTTC. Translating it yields CASSAGVDYGYTF.

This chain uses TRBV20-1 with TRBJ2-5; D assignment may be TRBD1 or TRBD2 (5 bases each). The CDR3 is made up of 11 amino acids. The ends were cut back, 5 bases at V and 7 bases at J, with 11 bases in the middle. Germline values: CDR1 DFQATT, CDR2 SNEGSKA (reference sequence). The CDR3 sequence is CSAGGKGTQYF. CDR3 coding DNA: TGCAGTGCTGGGGGAAAGGGGACCCAGTACTTC.

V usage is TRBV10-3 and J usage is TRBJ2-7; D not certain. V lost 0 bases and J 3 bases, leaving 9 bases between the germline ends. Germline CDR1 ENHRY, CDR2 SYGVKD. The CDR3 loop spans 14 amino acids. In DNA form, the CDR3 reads TGTGCCATCAGTGAGTCCGGTAGTCTCTACGAGCAGTACTTC. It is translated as CAISESGSLYEQYF.

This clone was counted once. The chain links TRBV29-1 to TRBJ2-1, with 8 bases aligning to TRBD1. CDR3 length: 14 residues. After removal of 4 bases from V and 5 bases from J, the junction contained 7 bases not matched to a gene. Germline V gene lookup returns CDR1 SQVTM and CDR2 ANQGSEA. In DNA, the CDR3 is TGCAGCGTTGGAAGTGGACAGGGACACAATGAGCAGTTCTTC. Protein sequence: CSVGSGQGHNEQFF.

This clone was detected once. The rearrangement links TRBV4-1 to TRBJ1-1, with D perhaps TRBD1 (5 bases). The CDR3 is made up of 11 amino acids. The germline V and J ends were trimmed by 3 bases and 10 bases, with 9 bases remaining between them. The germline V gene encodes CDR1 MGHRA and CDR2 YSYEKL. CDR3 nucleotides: TGCGCCAGCAGCCAGGGACTTCTAGCTTTCTTT. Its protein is CASSQGLLAFF.

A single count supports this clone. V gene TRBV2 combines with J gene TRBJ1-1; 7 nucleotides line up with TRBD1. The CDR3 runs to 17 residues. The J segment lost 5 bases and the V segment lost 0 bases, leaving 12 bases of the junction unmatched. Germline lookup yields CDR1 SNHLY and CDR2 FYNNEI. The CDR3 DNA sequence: TGTGCCAGCAGTGAAGCGCGGGGAGACAGGGCGGTGACTGAAGCTTTCTTT. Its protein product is CASSEARGDRAVTEAFF.

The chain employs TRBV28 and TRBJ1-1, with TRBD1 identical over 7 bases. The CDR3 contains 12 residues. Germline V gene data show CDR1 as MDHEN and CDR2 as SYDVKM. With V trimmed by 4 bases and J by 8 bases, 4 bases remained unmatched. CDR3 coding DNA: TGTGCCAGCAGTTCTAAGGACAGGGAAGCTTTCTTT. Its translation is CASSSKDREAFF.

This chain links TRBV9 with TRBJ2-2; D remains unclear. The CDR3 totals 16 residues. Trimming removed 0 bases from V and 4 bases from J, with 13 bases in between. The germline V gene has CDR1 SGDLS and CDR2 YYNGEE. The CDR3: CASSVGGVSTTGELFF. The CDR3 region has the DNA TGTGCCAGCAGCGTAGGAGGAGTTTCGACCACCGGGGAGCTGTTTTTT.

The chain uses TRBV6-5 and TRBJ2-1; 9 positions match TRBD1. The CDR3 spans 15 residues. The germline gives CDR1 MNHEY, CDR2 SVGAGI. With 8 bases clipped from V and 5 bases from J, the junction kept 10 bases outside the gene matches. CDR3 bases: TGTGCCAGCTGTCCTTGGACAGGGGAAGACAATGAGCAGTTCTTC. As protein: CASCPWTGEDNEQFF.

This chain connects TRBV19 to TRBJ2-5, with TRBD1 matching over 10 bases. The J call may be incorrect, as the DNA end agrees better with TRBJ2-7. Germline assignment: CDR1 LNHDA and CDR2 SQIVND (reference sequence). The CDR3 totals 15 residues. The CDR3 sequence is CASSPGQGVYYEQYF. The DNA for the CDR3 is TGTGCCAGTAGTCCTGGACAGGGGGTTTACTACGAGCAGTACTTC.

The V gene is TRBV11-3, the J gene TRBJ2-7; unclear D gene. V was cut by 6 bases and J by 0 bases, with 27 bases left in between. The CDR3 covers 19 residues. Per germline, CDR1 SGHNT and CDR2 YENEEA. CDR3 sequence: CASRLTSSLARRTSYEQYF. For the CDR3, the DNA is TGTGCCAGCAGACTTACGTCTTCTCTCGCGCGGCGAACCTCCTACGAGCAGTACTTC.

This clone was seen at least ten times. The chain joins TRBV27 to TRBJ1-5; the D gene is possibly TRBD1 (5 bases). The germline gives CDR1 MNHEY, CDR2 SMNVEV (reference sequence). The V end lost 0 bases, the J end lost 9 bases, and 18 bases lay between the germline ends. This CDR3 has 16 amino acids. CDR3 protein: CASSLSGGRAFLPQHF. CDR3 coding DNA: TGTGCCAGCAGTTTATCGGGAGGCAGGGCGTTTCTGCCCCAGCATTTT.

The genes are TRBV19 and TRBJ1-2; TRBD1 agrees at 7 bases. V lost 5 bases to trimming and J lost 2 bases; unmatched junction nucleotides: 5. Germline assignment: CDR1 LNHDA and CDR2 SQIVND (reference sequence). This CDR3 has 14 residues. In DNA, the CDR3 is TGTGCCAGTAGTCACACAGGGGCAAACTATGGCTACACCTTC. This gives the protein CASSHTGANYGYTF.